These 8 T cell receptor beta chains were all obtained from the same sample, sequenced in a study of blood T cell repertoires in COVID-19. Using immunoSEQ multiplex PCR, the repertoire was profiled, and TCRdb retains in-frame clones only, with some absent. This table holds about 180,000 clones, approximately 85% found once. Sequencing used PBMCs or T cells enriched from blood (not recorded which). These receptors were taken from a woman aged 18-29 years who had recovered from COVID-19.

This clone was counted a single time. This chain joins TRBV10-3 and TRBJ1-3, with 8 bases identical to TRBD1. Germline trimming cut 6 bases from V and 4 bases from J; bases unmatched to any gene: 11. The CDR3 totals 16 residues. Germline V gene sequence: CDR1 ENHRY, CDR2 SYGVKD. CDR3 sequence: CAISEDRGESGNTIYF. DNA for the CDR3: TGTGCCATCAGCGAAGACAGGGGAGAATCGGGAAACACCATATATTTT.

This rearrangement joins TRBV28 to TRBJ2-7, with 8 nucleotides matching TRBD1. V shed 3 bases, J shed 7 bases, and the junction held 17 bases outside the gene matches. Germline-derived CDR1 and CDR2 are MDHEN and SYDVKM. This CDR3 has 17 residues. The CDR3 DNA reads TGTGCCAGCAGTTTTCGCCCCCGAGGACAGGGAGTTTTGGAGCAGTACTTC. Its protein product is CASSFRPRGQGVLEQYF.

The CDR3 loop reads CASRTSGQDGYTF. In DNA form, the CDR3 reads TGTGCCAGCAGAACTTCGGGACAAGATGGCTACACCTTC. The chain recombines TRBV28 with TRBJ1-2; D perhaps matches TRBD1 (6 bases). This CDR3 contains 13 residues. Per the germline V gene, CDR1 is MDHEN and CDR2 is SYDVKM. Trimming took 6 bases from V and 6 from J, leaving 14 bases between them.

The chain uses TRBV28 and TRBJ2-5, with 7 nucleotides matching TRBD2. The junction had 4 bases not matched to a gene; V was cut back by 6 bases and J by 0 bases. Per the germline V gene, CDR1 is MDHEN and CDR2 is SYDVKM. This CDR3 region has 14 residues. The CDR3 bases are TGTGCCAGCAGCTTCCTAGCGGACCAAGAGACCCAGTACTTC. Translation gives CASSFLADQETQYF.

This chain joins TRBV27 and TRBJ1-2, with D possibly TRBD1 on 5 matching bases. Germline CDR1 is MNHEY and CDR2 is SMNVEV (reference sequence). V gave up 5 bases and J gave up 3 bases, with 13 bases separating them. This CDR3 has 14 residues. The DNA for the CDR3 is TGTGCCAGCAGTGGGGGGTCGGCTCACTATGGCTACACCTTC. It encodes CASSGGSAHYGYTF.

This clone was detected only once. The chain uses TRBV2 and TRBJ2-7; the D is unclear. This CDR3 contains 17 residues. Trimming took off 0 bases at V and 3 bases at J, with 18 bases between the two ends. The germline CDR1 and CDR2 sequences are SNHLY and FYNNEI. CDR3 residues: CASSEALERPDDYEQYF. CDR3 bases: TGTGCCAGCAGTGAAGCGCTGGAGAGGCCAGATGACTACGAGCAGTACTTC.

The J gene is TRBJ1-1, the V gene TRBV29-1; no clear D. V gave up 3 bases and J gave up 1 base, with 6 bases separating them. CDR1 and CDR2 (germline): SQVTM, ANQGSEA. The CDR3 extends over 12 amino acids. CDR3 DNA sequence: TGCAGCGTTGATCCGGGGAACACTGAAGCTTTCTTT. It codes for CSVDPGNTEAFF.

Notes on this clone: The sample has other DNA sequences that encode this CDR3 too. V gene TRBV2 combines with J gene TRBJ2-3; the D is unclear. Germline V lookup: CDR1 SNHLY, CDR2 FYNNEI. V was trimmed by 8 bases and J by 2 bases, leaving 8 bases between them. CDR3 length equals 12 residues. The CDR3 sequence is CASRSLTDTQYF. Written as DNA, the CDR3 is TGTGCCAGCCGCAGTCTCACAGATACGCAGTATTTT.